This T cell receptor (beta chain) was retrieved from a study of CD8 T cells in Susac syndrome. This CDR3 comprises 16 residues. Germline loops: CDR1 SGDLS, CDR2 YYNGEE. Trimming took off 3 bases at V and 0 bases at J, with 12 bases between the two ends. The TEMRA cells underwent FACS enrichment, while the CD8+ and CD4+ T cells underwent negative isolation. RNA, at about 0.45 to 1 ug, was reverse transcribed with random hexamers. Amplification of TCR beta CDR3 was carried out by immunoSEQ multiplex PCR, which covered 54 Vbeta and 13 Jbeta segments. A single record per CDR3 protein comes from TCRdb applying MiXCR to the immunoSEQ multiplex PCR reads. There are hundreds of thousands of distinct CDR3 sequences in the sample; 93% occur only once, and about 0.07% lies in the top ten.

The V call is TRBV9, the J call TRBJ2-2; D unclear. This TCR was recovered from a human donor with multiple sclerosis. Material for sequencing was CD4+ T cells from PBMCs. CDR3 amino acids: CASSGPGHANTGELFF. The DNA for the CDR3 is TGTGCCAGCAGCGGTCCTGGGCACGCGAACACCGGGGAGCTGTTTTTT.